Included here is one TCR beta chain sequence, with context. Its specificity is not known. The CDR3 has 12 residues. Trimming removed 4 bases at V and 0 bases at J, with 5 bases between. CDR1 and CDR2 from the germline V gene are SQVTM and ANQGSEA. The sample is drawn from a study of regulatory T cells in long-lasting Graves disease. Study-wide findings and caveats: Persistent disease showed a preference for TRBV28, TRBJ1-2 and TRBJ2-5. Sample size, which was small, may have reduced accuracy.

CDR3-region Arm-PCR and iRepertoire HTBI primers produced the TCR beta libraries. TCRdb ran MiXCR on the multiplex PCR reads and lists one entry per CDR3 protein. The data show 500,000 or so distinct CDR3 sequences, 15% to 20% seen once. Time point defined: newly diagnosed GD, antithyroid drugs for less than 3 months. With RNA extracted from PBMCs as input, the TCR library was made. This sample also belongs to another study, concerning T cells in Graves' hyperthyroidism and ophthalmopathy. That source adds: The primer set for the first-round RT-PCR of the TCR CDR3 was HTBI.

V and J are TRBV29-1 and TRBJ2-3; D ambiguous. The specimen was peripheral blood mononuclear cells (PBMCs), collected at new diagnosis, from a patient treated with antithyroid drugs. The source is a man in his forties with Graves disease. The CDR3 DNA is TGCAGCGTTGGTCAGAGCACAGATACGCAGTATTTT. It is translated as CSVGQSTDTQYF.